This T cell receptor beta chain is from a study of cytomegalovirus exposure and HLA in healthy donors. Study-wide findings and caveats: The productive fraction for most TCR beta V segments was about 90% or about 30% in an earlier analysis.

PCR involved 60 Vbeta and 13 Jbeta primers. Measured with immunoSEQ multiplex PCR; TCRdb has only the in-frame clones, and not every one. The table has 150,000 to 200,000 clones, around 80% seen once; the top ten hold about 2.2%. V was trimmed by 2 bases and J by 3 bases, leaving 14 bases between them. The CDR3 covers 15 residues. Germline CDR1 and CDR2: SGHRS and YFSETQ. Concerning this clone itself: Antigen specificity is unknown.

This clonotype was obtained from a woman in her forties or fifties in good health and CMV-seronegative. The rearrangement joins TRBV5-1 to TRBJ1-1, with D unclear. The material sequenced was PBMCs. CDR3 amino acids: CASSFRFEGYTEAFF. CDR3 coding DNA: TGCGCCAGCAGCTTTCGTTTTGAGGGTTACACTGAAGCTTTCTTT.